One sample yielded the 26 T cell receptor beta chains listed below, sequenced in a study of T cell responses to AZD1222 COVID-19 vaccine. Libraries were prepared by immunoSEQ multiplex PCR; TCRdb keeps only in-frame clonotypes and omits some of them. The sample shows 100,000 to 150,000 clones, about 85% of them seen only once. Sample: peripheral blood, taken on day 0 of AZD1222 vaccination. Receptors were obtained from an adult in good health.

This chain connects TRBV28 to TRBJ2-5; possibly TRBD1 or TRBD2 for D (5 bases each). V was shortened by 5 bases and J by 2 bases, with 12 bases between the two germline ends. Germline assignment: CDR1 MDHEN and CDR2 SYDVKM. The CDR3 has 14 amino acids. CDR3 nucleotide sequence: TGTGCCAGCAGTACCGGGACCCAACAAGAGACCCAGTACTTC. It encodes CASSTGTQQETQYF.

The V and J genes are TRBV5-4 and TRBJ1-2; no reliable D call. V gave up 0 bases and J gave up 2 bases, with 5 bases separating them. The germline CDR1 and CDR2 sequences are SGHNT and YYREEE (reference sequence). The CDR3 is made up of 13 amino acids. CDR3 DNA: TGTGCCAGCAGCTTGGACGGCAACTATGGCTACACCTTC. Its protein product is CASSLDGNYGYTF.

The chain uses TRBV28 and TRBJ1-5; D unresolved. The germline CDR1 and CDR2 sequences are MDHEN and SYDVKM. The CDR3 runs 15 residues. The germline V and J ends were trimmed by 2 bases and 0 bases, with 8 bases remaining between them. CDR3 sequence reads: CASSLGGISNQPQHF. The CDR3 DNA is TGTGCCAGCAGTTTAGGAGGGATTAGCAATCAGCCCCAGCATTTT.

The V gene is TRBV6-6, the J gene TRBJ2-7; TRBD1 matches 8 bases. The CDR3 has 15 residues. CDR1 is MNHNY, CDR2 SVGAGI, per germline (reference sequence). V trimming: 2 bases; J trimming: 2 bases; junction bases outside the gene matches: 5. The CDR3 spells CASSYRNRGTYEQYF. For the CDR3, the DNA is TGTGCCAGCAGTTACCGGAACAGGGGGACCTACGAGCAGTACTTC.

This rearrangement joins TRBV11-1 to TRBJ1-1, with 8 bases matching TRBD1. Unmatched junction bases numbered 4, after V lost 6 bases and J lost 1 base. The length of the CDR3 is 14 residues. Germline lookup yields CDR1 SGHAT and CDR2 FQDESV (reference sequence). CDR3: CASSPQGANTEAFF. DNA for the CDR3: TGTGCCAGCAGTCCCCAGGGGGCGAACACTGAAGCTTTCTTT.

This chain joins TRBV27 and TRBJ1-5; 9 bases agree with TRBD1. V gave up 5 bases and J gave up 6 bases; unmatched junction bases: 20. Germline CDR1 is MNHEY and CDR2 is SMNVEV (reference sequence). The CDR3 has 19 amino acids. The CDR3: CASSPLALDRGVGGQPQHF. In DNA form, the CDR3 reads TGTGCCAGCAGTCCACTTGCTCTAGACAGGGGGGTAGGGGGTCAGCCCCAGCATTTT.

This clone appeared a single time. The rearrangement links TRBV6-2 or TRBV6-3 to TRBJ2-2; the match to TRBD2 covers 12 bases. The V segment lost 5 bases and the J segment 6 bases; nucleotides outside the gene matches: 4. CDR3 length: 15 amino acids. CDR1 and CDR2 from the germline V gene are MNHEY and SVGEGT. The CDR3 sequence: CASSRPSGGAGELFF. The CDR3 DNA reads TGTGCCAGCAGTCGCCCTAGCGGGGGGGCCGGGGAGCTGTTTTTT.

CDR3 region: CASSSNSRSYEQYF. The CDR3 DNA reads TGTGCCAGCTCATCCAATTCACGGAGCTACGAGCAGTACTTC. The chain links TRBV18 to TRBJ2-7; no clear D. CDR1 and CDR2 from the germline V gene are KGHSH and LQKENI. The CDR3 extends over 14 amino acids. Trimming took 5 bases from V and 3 from J, leaving 14 bases between them.

The genes are TRBV29-1 and TRBJ2-5, with D possibly matching TRBD2 (6 bases). The CDR3 runs 13 residues. In germline, CDR1 is SQVTM, CDR2 ANQGSEA. V lost 6 bases and J lost 5, with 16 bases in between. The CDR3 is CSVSSGGQETQYF. CDR3 sequence (DNA): TGCAGCGTGTCTTCCGGGGGTCAGGAGACCCAGTACTTC.

V and J are TRBV7-6 and TRBJ2-7, with a tentative D call TRBD2 (5 bases). Germline V gene data show CDR1 as SGHVS and CDR2 as FNYEAQ. The CDR3 has 15 residues. Trimming shortened V by 0 bases and J by 2 bases, and 11 bases separated the two germline ends. The CDR3 here is CASSLAGSPTYEQYF. The CDR3 DNA reads TGTGCCAGCAGCTTAGCGGGGAGCCCAACCTACGAGCAGTACTTC.

This chain links TRBV7-9 with TRBJ1-5, with TRBD1 identical over 7 bases. There are 13 residues in the CDR3. Trimming at V came to 5 bases and at J to 4 bases, leaving 2 bases not matched to a gene. Germline CDR1 SEHNR, CDR2 FQNEAQ (reference sequence). The CDR3 sequence is CASSLQGNQPQHF. The DNA of the CDR3 is TGTGCCAGCAGCCTACAGGGGAATCAGCCCCAGCATTTT.

This chain uses TRBV7-3 with TRBJ2-7; D is possibly TRBD1 or TRBD2 (5 bases each). The CDR3 contains 11 residues. CDR1 SGHTA and CDR2 FQGTGA come from the germline V gene. V was shortened by 5 bases and J by 6 bases, with 8 bases between the two germline ends. CDR3 amino acids: CASSEGIEQYF. The CDR3 DNA sequence: TGTGCCAGCAGCGAGGGGATCGAGCAGTACTTC.

This chain links TRBV5-4 with TRBJ2-1, with TRBD2 identical over 9 bases. The J segment lost 8 bases and the V segment lost 3 bases, leaving 9 bases of the junction unmatched. In germline, CDR1 is SGHNT, CDR2 YYREEE (reference sequence). The CDR3 extends over 15 amino acids. Written as DNA, the CDR3 is TGTGCCAGCAGCTCACTAGCGGGCTGGCCACATGAGCAGTTCTTC. Translation: CASSSLAGWPHEQFF. The whole variable domain, filled in from reference TRBV5-4 and TRBJ2-1, reads ETGVTQSPTHLIKTRGQQVTLRCSSQSGHNTVSWYQQALGQGPQFIFQYYREEENGRGNFPPRFSGLQFPNYSSELNVNALELDDSALYLCASSSLAGWPHEQFFGPGTRLTVL.

The V and J genes are TRBV19 and TRBJ1-2; D might be TRBD1 (5 bases). This CDR3 has 14 residues. V was cut by 9 bases and J by 4 bases, with 18 bases left in between. Germline lookup yields CDR1 LNHDA and CDR2 SQIVND (reference sequence). The CDR3 DNA reads TGTGCCAGCGCAACGACAGTTCTTGTCTATGGCTACACCTTC. It is translated as CASATTVLVYGYTF.

J is TRBJ2-3 and V is TRBV25-1; the D gene is possibly TRBD2 (7 bases). In germline, CDR1 is MGHDK, CDR2 SYGVNS. V shed 4 bases and J shed 4 bases, with 15 bases lying between them. The CDR3 length is 15 residues. The CDR3 spells CASSGSGGGADTQYF. DNA for the CDR3: TGTGCCAGCAGTGGGTCCGGCGGGGGCGCAGATACGCAGTATTTT. Using reference TRBV25-1 and TRBJ2-3 for the parts outside the CDR3, the full variable domain is EADIYQTPRYLVIGTGKKITLECSQTMGHDKMYWYQQDPGMELHLIHYSYGVNSTEKGDLSSESTVSRIRTEHFPLTLESARPSHTSQYLCASSGSGGGADTQYFGPGTRLTVL.

The chain joins TRBV9 to TRBJ2-3, with TRBD1 matching 7 bases. V was pared by 2 bases and J by 6 bases, with 9 bases of the junction left unmatched. Germline values: CDR1 SGDLS, CDR2 YYNGEE. The CDR3 is made up of 15 amino acids. Here the CDR3 reads CASSVTGVWRDTQYF. The DNA for the CDR3 is TGTGCCAGCAGCGTCACAGGGGTTTGGAGGGATACGCAGTATTTT.

The J gene is TRBJ2-6, the V gene TRBV7-7; D may be TRBD1 or TRBD2 (5 bases each). The CDR3 spans 16 residues. Trimming shortened V by 5 bases and J by 4 bases, and 15 bases separated the two germline ends. Germline loops: CDR1 SSHAT, CDR2 FNYEAQ (reference sequence). CDR3 region: CASSAGFGTGANVLTF. The CDR3 DNA sequence: TGTGCCAGCAGCGCTGGTTTCGGGACCGGGGCCAACGTCCTGACTTTC.

This clone was counted a single time. This chain links TRBV7-8 with TRBJ1-5; D possibly corresponds to TRBD1 (5 bases). Trimming took 5 bases from V and 1 from J, leaving 18 bases between them. The CDR3 is made up of 17 amino acids. The germline gives CDR1 SGHVS, CDR2 FQNEAQ. The CDR3 coding sequence is TGTGCCAGCAGCGCACCGCACAGGTCCCAGAGCAATCAGCCCCAGCATTTT. Protein sequence: CASSAPHRSQSNQPQHF.

This rearrangement joins TRBV9 to TRBJ1-3; TRBD1 aligns across 9 bases. Germline CDR1 SGDLS, CDR2 YYNGEE. Trimming removed 3 bases from V and 0 bases from J; junction bases left unmatched: 7. This CDR3 has 17 residues. The CDR3 region has the DNA TGTGCCAGCAGCGCATCTGGGACAGGGATCTCTGGAAACACCATATATTTT. Its translation is CASSASGTGISGNTIYF.

A few counts support this clone. This sequence joins TRBV7-6 and TRBJ2-7; 9 positions match TRBD1. CDR3 length equals 15 residues. With 1 base clipped from V and 3 bases from J, the junction kept 4 bases outside the gene matches. Germline CDR1 and CDR2: SGHVS and FNYEAQ. The CDR3 nucleotides read TGTGCCAGCAGCTTAGAGGGACAGGGCTTCTACGAGCAGTACTTC. Protein: CASSLEGQGFYEQYF.

The chain links TRBV3-1 (or the pseudogene TRBV3-2) to TRBJ2-6; D possibly corresponds to TRBD1 (5 bases). Per germline, CDR1 LGHDT and CDR2 YNNKEL (reference sequence). The CDR3 totals 15 residues. V was trimmed by 5 bases and J by 0 bases, leaving 8 bases between them. CDR3 nucleotides: TGTGCCAGCAGCTTCGACAGCTCTGGGGCCAACGTCCTGACTTTC. This gives the protein CASSFDSSGANVLTF.

This clone has only one observation. The V and J genes are TRBV5-6 and TRBJ1-6; the D gene is possibly TRBD1 (5 bases). V lost 3 bases to trimming and J lost 6 bases, with 7 bases between them. This CDR3 spans 13 amino acids. The germline gives CDR1 SGHDT, CDR2 YYEEEE. The CDR3 is CASSSGLNSPLHF. For the CDR3, the DNA is TGTGCCAGCAGCTCGGGGCTTAATTCACCCCTCCACTTT.

V is TRBV5-1 and J is TRBJ2-5; maybe TRBD1 (5 bases). The V end lost 0 bases, the J end lost 2 bases, and 11 bases lay between the germline ends. The CDR3 spans 15 residues. Per germline, CDR1 SGHRS and CDR2 YFSETQ. The CDR3, as DNA: TGCGCCAGCAGCTTGGCCGTGGGGCCTCAAGAGACCCAGTACTTC. Translating it yields CASSLAVGPQETQYF.

The rearrangement joins TRBV5-1 to TRBJ2-2; possible D gene TRBD1, 5 bases. Per the germline V gene, CDR1 is SGHRS and CDR2 is YFSETQ. This CDR3 is 14 amino acids long. Trimming took off 5 bases at V and 4 bases at J, with 12 bases between the two ends. CDR3 DNA sequence: TGCGCCAGCAGGTTGACAGAACGCACCGGGGAGCTGTTTTTT. It translates to CASRLTERTGELFF.

V usage is TRBV6-1 and J usage is TRBJ1-2; D possibly corresponds to TRBD1 (6 bases). CDR3 length equals 15 residues. V was trimmed by 1 base and J by 4 bases, leaving 13 bases between them. CDR1 and CDR2 from the germline V gene are MNHNS and SASEGT. This chain's CDR3 is CASSEGQGIGYGYTF. The CDR3 region has the DNA TGTGCCAGCAGTGAAGGGCAGGGGATAGGCTATGGCTACACCTTC.

The chain employs TRBV18 and TRBJ1-4; D unclear. The V gene's germline CDR1 is KGHSH and CDR2 LQKENI. V lost 2 bases and J lost 2, with 15 bases in between. The CDR3 has 17 residues. The CDR3 DNA sequence: TGTGCCAGCTCACCATTGGGCGGCGGTCCGACTAATGAAAAACTGTTTTTT. This codes for CASSPLGGGPTNEKLFF.